These 27 T cell receptor beta chains were all obtained from the same sample, sequenced in a study of blood T cell repertoires in COVID-19. Only in-frame clones appear in the TCRdb table, and some are missing; sequencing was by immunoSEQ multiplex PCR. Among about 250,000 clones listed, around nine tenths were seen once. Sequences were obtained from peripheral blood. The receptors were gathered from a man at least 80 years old with acute or convalescent COVID-19.

This clone turned up a few times. The rearrangement uses TRBV3-1 (or the pseudogene TRBV3-2) and TRBJ2-7, with 15 bases matching TRBD2. V shed 1 base, J shed 2 bases, and the junction held 18 bases outside the gene matches. The CDR3 has 22 residues. The germline gives CDR1 LGHDT, CDR2 YNNKEL (reference sequence). The CDR3 loop reads CASSQGGLGRRTSGGETYEQYF. The CDR3 DNA reads TGTGCCAGCAGCCAAGGCGGTTTGGGCCGGAGGACTAGCGGGGGGGAGACCTACGAGCAGTACTTC.

This sequence joins TRBV5-1 and TRBJ2-7; 11 nucleotides match TRBD2. Germline V gene lookup returns CDR1 SGHRS and CDR2 YFSETQ. The CDR3 length is 18 residues. The V gene end was trimmed by 1 base and the J gene end by 5 bases; junction bases not matched to a gene: 14. CDR3 DNA sequence: TGCGCCAGCAGCTTGCCCTCCTCGTCTAGCGGGGGGAGGGACGAGCAGTACTTC. Its protein product is CASSLPSSSSGGRDEQYF.

The genes are TRBV11-3 and TRBJ2-5; the D gene is possibly TRBD2 (6 bases). This CDR3 is built from 15 residues. The germline V gene has CDR1 SGHNT and CDR2 YENEEA. V lost 5 bases and J 4 bases, leaving 17 bases between the germline ends. CDR3 sequence reads: CASSPGTRQGETQYF. The CDR3 DNA sequence: TGTGCCAGCAGCCCTGGGACTCGCCAGGGAGAGACCCAGTACTTC.

The chain couples TRBV3-1 (or the pseudogene TRBV3-2) to TRBJ1-1; D is perhaps TRBD1 (5 bases). This CDR3 contains 14 residues. CDR1 is LGHDT, CDR2 YNNKEL, per germline (reference sequence). V was shortened by 5 bases and J by 5 bases, with 15 bases between the two germline ends. This chain's CDR3 is CASSARERRTEAFF. The CDR3 bases are TGTGCCAGCAGCGCCAGGGAAAGGAGAACTGAAGCTTTCTTT.

This clone has more than one count but fewer than ten. The rearrangement joins TRBV19 to TRBJ1-5, with D possibly TRBD1 on 6 matching bases. The germline V and J ends were trimmed by 3 bases and 2 bases, with 11 bases remaining between them. The length of the CDR3 is 15 residues. From germline, CDR1 is LNHDA and CDR2 SQIVND (reference sequence). The CDR3 DNA reads as TGTGCCAGTAGTATCTGGGGGCCAGGCAATCAGCCCCAGCATTTT. The encoded protein is CASSIWGPGNQPQHF.

In its sample, this clone was seen once. The rearrangement links TRBV28 to TRBJ2-7; D may be TRBD2 (7 bases). Trimming took off 5 bases at V and 8 bases at J, with 22 bases between the two ends. This CDR3 has 15 amino acids. Germline V gene lookup returns CDR1 MDHEN and CDR2 SYDVKM. The CDR3 reads CASSVEGGARKQQYF. CDR3 DNA: TGTGCCAGCAGTGTCGAAGGGGGGGCCAGAAAACAGCAGTACTTC.

This chain joins TRBV2 and TRBJ2-7; TRBD1 might be the D (6 bases). The CDR3 length is 11 residues. Germline V gene data show CDR1 as SNHLY and CDR2 as FYNNEI. Here the CDR3 reads CAINRDYEQYF. The CDR3 coding sequence is TGTGCGATCAACAGGGACTACGAGCAGTACTTC. Full variable domain (outside the CDR3, taken from reference TRBV2 and TRBJ2-7): EPEVTQTPSHQVTQMGQEVILRCVPISNHLYFYWYRQILGQKVEFLVSFYNNEISEKSEIFDDQFSVERPDGSNFTLKIRSTKLEDSAMYFCAINRDYEQYFGPGTRLTVT.

This chain uses TRBV12-3 or TRBV12-4 with TRBJ2-1; 8 bases are shared with TRBD1. Trimming cost V 6 bases and J 7 bases; bases outside gene matches: 5. The CDR3 runs 13 residues. The CDR3 coding sequence is TGTGCCAGCAGCCCACGACAGGGGAATGAGCAGTTCTTC. Translating it yields CASSPRQGNEQFF.

The V gene is TRBV7-2, the J gene TRBJ2-5; D might be TRBD1 (5 bases). CDR3 length equals 15 residues. V was shortened by 3 bases and J by 1 base, with 12 bases between the two germline ends. Per the germline V gene, CDR1 is SGHTA and CDR2 is FQGNSA. In nucleotides, the CDR3 is TGTGCCAGCAGCTTGGTGACAGACTTCCAAGAGACCCAGTACTTC. It encodes CASSLVTDFQETQYF.

V is TRBV7-8 and J is TRBJ2-2; TRBD2 matches at 10 bases. Germline CDR1 and CDR2: SGHVS and FQNEAQ. V lost 4 bases to trimming and J lost 1 base; unmatched junction nucleotides: 3. The CDR3 contains 16 residues. In DNA, the CDR3 is TGTGCCAGCAGCTACCGGACTAGCGGGAACACCGGGGAGCTGTTTTTT. It yields the protein CASSYRTSGNTGELFF. Looking up the rest from reference TRBV7-8 and TRBJ2-2 gives the full variable domain: GAGVSQSPRYKVAKRGQDVALRCDPISGHVSLFWYQQALGQGPEFLTYFQNEAQLDKSGLPSDRFFAERPEGSVSTLKIQRTQQEDSAVYLCASSYRTSGNTGELFFGEGSRLTVL.

The rearrangement joins TRBV5-1 to TRBJ2-4; D uncertain. Trimming removed 4 bases from V and 0 bases from J, with 14 bases in between. The germline gives CDR1 SGHRS, CDR2 YFSETQ. The CDR3 consists of 16 residues. CDR3 region: CASSLSYRGAKNIQYF. The DNA for the CDR3 is TGCGCCAGCAGCCTCAGTTATAGAGGAGCCAAAAACATTCAGTACTTC.

The chain links TRBV6-5 to TRBJ1-4; D uncertain. Germline CDR1 reads MNHEY; CDR2 reads SVGAGI. V lost 9 bases and J 5 bases, leaving 10 bases between the germline ends. This CDR3 has 12 residues. The DNA for the CDR3 is TGTGCCAGTCAATCATCAAATGAAAAACTGTTTTTT. It yields the protein CASQSSNEKLFF.

The chain is built from TRBV3-1 (or the pseudogene TRBV3-2) and TRBJ1-1; 7 bases are a match to TRBD1. V dropped 5 bases and J dropped 11; count of bases not matched to a gene: 8. CDR1 is LGHDT, CDR2 YNNKEL, per germline (reference sequence). CDR3 length: 12 residues. The CDR3 is CASSSHRGTAFF. In DNA, the CDR3 is TGTGCCAGCAGCTCTCACAGGGGAACGGCTTTCTTT.

The V and J genes are TRBV4-3 and TRBJ2-1; maybe TRBD2 (5 bases). Germline assignment: CDR1 LGHNA and CDR2 YSLEER. The CDR3 runs to 12 residues. Deletions cut 1 base from V and 12 bases from J, with 10 bases between. CDR3: CASSQGRGRQFF. The CDR3 DNA reads TGCGCCAGCAGCCAAGGTCGGGGTCGGCAGTTCTTC.

V is TRBV6-5 and J is TRBJ2-7; 7 nucleotides match TRBD1. CDR1 MNHEY and CDR2 SVGAGI come from the germline V gene. CDR3 length: 14 amino acids. The CDR3 loop reads CAAGGRGKGYEQYF. As DNA, the CDR3 is TGTGCAGCAGGGGGAAGGGGAAAGGGCTACGAGCAGTACTTC.

This chain connects TRBV4-1 to TRBJ2-7; TRBD2 is a possible D gene (5 bases). The germline V gene has CDR1 MGHRA and CDR2 YSYEKL. The CDR3 is 15 amino acids. The V gene lost 7 bases and the J gene lost 3 bases, with 19 bases spanning the gap. The CDR3 spells CASTPSTTTGYEQYF. The CDR3 DNA reads TGCGCCAGCACTCCTTCGACTACCACGGGCTACGAGCAGTACTTC.

In its sample, this clone was seen a few times. This rearrangement joins TRBV6-2 or TRBV6-3 to TRBJ2-5, with 7 bases lining up with TRBD2. The CDR3 length is 15 residues. From germline, CDR1 is MNHEY and CDR2 SVGEGT. Trimming removed 0 bases from V and 1 base from J; junction bases left unmatched: 2. The CDR3 DNA follows: TGTGCCAGCAGTTACTCGTCGGGGGGCCAAGAGACCCAGTACTTC. Amino acids: CASSYSSGGQETQYF.

J is TRBJ1-2 and V is TRBV19; TRBD1 is a possible D gene (5 bases). The CDR3 length is 16 residues. Trimming took 3 bases from V and 2 from J, leaving 16 bases between them. Germline CDR1 is LNHDA and CDR2 is SQIVND (reference sequence). CDR3 nucleotide sequence: TGTGCCAGTAGTATGATTGGAGGGGCCCTAAACTATGGCTACACCTTC. Translated, it gives CASSMIGGALNYGYTF. The full variable domain, rest sourced from reference TRBV19 and TRBJ1-2, is DGGITQSPKYLFRKEGQNVTLSCEQNLNHDAMYWYRQDPGQGLRLIYYSQIVNDFQKGDIAEGYSVSREKKESFPLTVTSAQKNPTAFYLCASSMIGGALNYGYTFGSGTRLTVV.

This clone was observed once. The genes are TRBV24-1 and TRBJ2-2; 9 bases align to TRBD1. Germline CDR1 KGHDR, CDR2 SFDVKD. This CDR3 has 15 amino acids. Germline trimming cut 3 bases from V and 5 bases from J; bases unmatched to any gene: 3. The CDR3 region is CATSDLGTGTGELFF. CDR3 in DNA: TGTGCCACCAGTGATCTCGGGACAGGGACCGGGGAGCTGTTTTTT.

This clone has more than one count but fewer than ten. The gene calls are TRBV6-2 or TRBV6-3 and TRBJ2-7; the match to TRBD1 covers 8 bases. This CDR3 contains 16 residues. The J segment lost 2 bases and the V segment lost 2 bases, leaving 8 bases of the junction unmatched. The germline gives CDR1 MNHEY, CDR2 SVGEGT. CDR3 in DNA: TGTGCCAGCAGTTACGATGTCGACAGGGGAGCCTACGAGCAGTACTTC. Protein: CASSYDVDRGAYEQYF.

This clone was seen only a few times. This chain links TRBV25-1 with TRBJ2-7, with D maybe TRBD2 (5 bases). The germline V gene has CDR1 MGHDK and CDR2 SYGVNS. Trimming took off 6 bases at V and 7 bases at J, with 10 bases between the two ends. The CDR3 sequence is 11 residues long. The CDR3 loop is CASRGTGEQYF. CDR3 DNA: TGTGCCAGCAGAGGTACGGGGGAGCAGTACTTC.

This chain uses TRBV7-9 with TRBJ2-2; D uncertain. This CDR3 has 14 amino acids. Between the trimmed V and J ends, which lost 7 bases and 1 base, there was a span of 10 bases. Germline V lookup: CDR1 SEHNR, CDR2 FQNEAQ (reference sequence). The CDR3 DNA is TGTGCCAGCAAACGGAGCGAGAACACCGGGGAGCTGTTTTTT. Its translation: CASKRSENTGELFF. The full variable domain, rest sourced from reference TRBV7-9 and TRBJ2-2, is DTGVSQNPRHKITKRGQNVTFRCDPISEHNRLYWYRQTLGQGPEFLTYFQNEAQLEKSRLLSDRFSAERPKGSFSTLEIQRTEQGDSAMYLCASKRSENTGELFFGEGSRLTVL.

Here the CDR3 reads CASSLGFGEAPKQETQYF. In nucleotides, the CDR3 is TGTGCCAGCAGCTTAGGCTTCGGGGAAGCCCCCAAACAAGAGACCCAGTACTTC. The chain links TRBV7-3 to TRBJ2-5, with D possibly TRBD2 on 5 matching bases. The CDR3 totals 18 residues. The V end was cut by 2 bases, the J end by 2 bases, with 21 bases between. The germline V gene encodes CDR1 SGHTA and CDR2 FQGTGA.

The genes are TRBV9 and TRBJ1-1, with D tentatively TRBD1 (5 bases). V dropped 3 bases and J dropped 4 bases, with 13 bases sitting between them. Germline CDR1 is SGDLS and CDR2 is YYNGEE. The CDR3 runs to 14 residues. Written as DNA, the CDR3 is TGTGCCAGCAGCGAATTTACAGGTTTCACTGAAGCTTTCTTT. This translates into CASSEFTGFTEAFF.

V gene TRBV5-1 combines with J gene TRBJ2-7; TRBD1 is a possible D gene (6 bases). Germline lookup yields CDR1 SGHRS and CDR2 YFSETQ. This CDR3 is built from 14 residues. Trimming removed 4 bases from V and 0 bases from J, with 11 bases in between. As DNA, the CDR3 is TGCGCCAGCAGCCCCGGACAGAGCTCCTACGAGCAGTACTTC. It translates to CASSPGQSSYEQYF.

This chain uses TRBV3-1 (or the pseudogene TRBV3-2) with TRBJ1-5; D unresolved. Germline loops: CDR1 LGHDT, CDR2 YNNKEL (reference sequence). The CDR3 spans 14 residues. The V end was cut by 2 bases, the J end by 0 bases, with 5 bases between. The CDR3 sequence: CASSQLYSNQPQHF. DNA for the CDR3: TGTGCCAGCAGCCAACTTTATAGCAATCAGCCCCAGCATTTT.

CDR3 nucleotides: TGCGCCAGCAGTCCAGGCCGCGGGACAGGCAACACTGAAGCTTTCTTT. Its translation: CASSPGRGTGNTEAFF. This chain joins TRBV5-1 and TRBJ1-1; 8 nucleotides match TRBD1. Trimming removed 5 bases from V and 2 bases from J; junction bases left unmatched: 11. The germline gives CDR1 SGHRS, CDR2 YFSETQ. CDR3 size: 16 residues.